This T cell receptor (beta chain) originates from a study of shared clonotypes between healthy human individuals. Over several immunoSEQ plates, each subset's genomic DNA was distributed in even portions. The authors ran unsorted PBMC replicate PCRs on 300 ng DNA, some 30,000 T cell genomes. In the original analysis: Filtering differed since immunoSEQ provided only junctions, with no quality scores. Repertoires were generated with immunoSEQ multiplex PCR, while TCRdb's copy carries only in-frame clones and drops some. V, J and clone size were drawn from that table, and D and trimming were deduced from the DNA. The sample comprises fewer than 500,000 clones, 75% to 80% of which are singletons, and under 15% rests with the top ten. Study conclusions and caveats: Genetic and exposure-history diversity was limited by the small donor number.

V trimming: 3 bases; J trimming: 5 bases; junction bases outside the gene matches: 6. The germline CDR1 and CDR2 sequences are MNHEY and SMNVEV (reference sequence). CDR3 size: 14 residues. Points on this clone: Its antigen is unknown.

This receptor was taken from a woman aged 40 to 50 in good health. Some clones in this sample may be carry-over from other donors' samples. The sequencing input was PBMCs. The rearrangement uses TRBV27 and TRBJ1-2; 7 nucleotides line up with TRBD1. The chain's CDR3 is CASSFREGAYGYTF. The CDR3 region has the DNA TGTGCCAGCAGTTTCAGGGAGGGGGCGTATGGCTACACCTTC.